This T cell receptor (beta chain) was recovered during a study of blood T cell repertoires in COVID-19. Study context: Acute and convalescent COVID-19 samples came from the United States, Italy and Spain.

This clone has more than one count but fewer than ten. Between the trimmed V and J ends, which lost 3 bases and 7 bases, there was a span of 10 bases. CDR1 and CDR2 from the germline V gene are LNHDA and SQIVND (reference sequence). CDR3 length: 13 amino acids. Clones were sequenced by immunoSEQ multiplex PCR, and TCRdb holds only the in-frame ones, with some missing. The repertoire holds about 150,000 clones, with more than 75% as singletons. Source material: peripheral blood. The chain recombines TRBV19 with TRBJ1-5; no firm D call. The source is a man in his fifties or sixties with acute or convalescent COVID-19. The CDR3 DNA reads TGTGCCAGTAGTATTACCACAGCCCAGCCCCAGCATTTT. It is translated as CASSITTAQPQHF.